One sample yielded the 29 T cell receptor beta chains listed below, sequenced in a study of PD-1 blockade in classical Hodgkin lymphoma. Noted time point: cycle 4 day 1 (C4D1), after 5 to 7 weeks of nivolumab. Every patient relapsed after autologous stem cell transplantation, and brentuximab vedotin exposure varied. This table comes from immunoSEQ multiplex PCR, and its TCRdb copy is limited to in-frame clones, with some not included. The sample lists about 90,000 clones; 75% to 95% were seen once. Sequencing was performed on peripheral blood mononuclear cells (PBMCs), taken before the fourth cycle of nivolumab. The source of these receptors is a human donor with classical Hodgkin lymphoma.

The chain combines TRBV11-2 with TRBJ2-2; D may be TRBD1 (6 bases). The CDR3 covers 15 residues. Germline CDR1 and CDR2: SGHAT and FQNNGV. Trimming took 3 bases from V and 0 from J, leaving 8 bases between them. The CDR3 nucleotides are TGTGCCAGCAGCTTTCAGGGGTCGAACACCGGGGAGCTGTTTTTT. Translation gives CASSFQGSNTGELFF.

This chain joins TRBV6-5 and TRBJ2-5; 10 bases map to TRBD1. Germline V lookup: CDR1 MNHEY, CDR2 SVGAGI. Trimming at V came to 11 bases and at J to 5 bases, leaving 8 bases not matched to a gene. The CDR3 spans 13 residues. The CDR3 sequence: CAVDRGLGETQYF. CDR3 in DNA: TGTGCCGTCGACAGGGGGCTAGGGGAGACCCAGTACTTC.

The rearrangement joins TRBV7-8 to TRBJ2-3; perhaps TRBD1 as D (6 bases). V gave up 5 bases and J gave up 8 bases, with 23 bases separating them. The germline CDR1 and CDR2 sequences are SGHVS and FQNEAQ. The CDR3 totals 16 residues. In DNA form, the CDR3 reads TGTGCCAGCAGCATCAGGACAGAGGGATTAGGAGGTACGCAGTATTTT. It specifies CASSIRTEGLGGTQYF.

V and J are TRBV10-2 and TRBJ1-5; D remains ambiguous. Germline lookup yields CDR1 WSHSY and CDR2 SAAADI. V lost 0 bases and J 1 base, leaving 10 bases between the germline ends. This CDR3 is built from 16 residues. CDR3 protein: CASSESREISNQPQHF. The CDR3 DNA follows: TGCGCCAGCAGTGAGTCAAGGGAGATCAGCAATCAGCCCCAGCATTTT.

J is TRBJ2-7 and V is TRBV5-8; TRBD2 matches at 12 bases. The CDR3 consists of 15 residues. Germline V CDR1 and CDR2: SGHTS, YDEGEE. Trimming at V came to 4 bases and at J to 2 bases, leaving 4 bases not matched to a gene. In nucleotides, the CDR3 is TGTGCCAGCAGCCAATGGACTAGCGGGACCTACGAGCAGTACTTC. Protein sequence: CASSQWTSGTYEQYF.

The J gene is TRBJ1-1, the V gene TRBV4-1; D unclear. Trimming stripped 2 bases from V and 1 base from J, with 14 bases between. The germline V gene has CDR1 MGHRA and CDR2 YSYEKL. The CDR3 is 16 residues long. The CDR3 nucleotides read TGCGCCAGCAGCCAACCCGGGGAGGGTAGGAACACTGAAGCTTTCTTT. It specifies CASSQPGEGRNTEAFF.

The chain carries TRBV6-5 and TRBJ1-5; D ambiguous. The CDR3 is 12 residues long. The germline CDR1 and CDR2 sequences are MNHEY and SVGAGI. Trimming stripped 6 bases from V and 7 bases from J, with 10 bases between. The CDR3 region is CASRANLQPQHF. The CDR3 DNA follows: TGTGCCAGCAGGGCCAATTTGCAGCCCCAGCATTTT.

This chain uses TRBV28 with TRBJ2-7; D gene ambiguous. Germline loops: CDR1 MDHEN, CDR2 SYDVKM. Deletions cut 5 bases from V and 0 bases from J, with 14 bases between. This CDR3 is 15 amino acids long. The chain's CDR3 is CASSDDLYRSYEQYF. The CDR3 nucleotides read TGTGCCAGCAGTGATGATCTATACCGCTCCTACGAGCAGTACTTC.

This sequence joins TRBV7-6 and TRBJ2-7; D may be TRBD1 (6 bases). The V and J ends lost 3 bases and 0 bases respectively, with 15 bases between them. The CDR3 covers 16 residues. CDR1 is SGHVS and CDR2 is FNYEAQ in the germline V gene. This CDR3 reads CASSFSGDMFSYEQYF. The CDR3 DNA reads TGTGCCAGCAGCTTTTCAGGGGACATGTTCTCCTACGAGCAGTACTTC.

The V gene is TRBV6-1, the J gene TRBJ1-5; a weak D match, TRBD1 (5 bases). Trimming took off 6 bases at V and 4 bases at J, with 16 bases between the two ends. The CDR3 consists of 15 residues. From germline, CDR1 is MNHNS and CDR2 SASEGT. CDR3 DNA: TGTGCCAGCAGAAAACAGGAAAACCTAAATCAGCCCCAGCATTTT. Its protein is CASRKQENLNQPQHF.

The chain recombines TRBV6-1 with TRBJ1-2; 8 bases are a match to TRBD1. The germline gives CDR1 MNHNS, CDR2 SASEGT. The V and J ends lost 1 base and 4 bases, in that order; junction bases with no gene match: 2. The CDR3 is 14 amino acids. This CDR3 is CASSEGGQGYGYTF. For the CDR3, the DNA is TGTGCCAGCAGTGAAGGAGGACAGGGCTATGGCTACACCTTC.

This clone was seen a single time. This chain connects TRBV5-6 to TRBJ2-7; D call uncertain. Trimming took 3 bases from V and 1 from J, leaving 8 bases between them. The germline V gene encodes CDR1 SGHDT and CDR2 YYEEEE. The CDR3 covers 13 residues. CDR3 in amino acids: CASSSDTSYEQYF. DNA of the CDR3: TGTGCCAGCAGCTCCGACACTTCCTACGAGCAGTACTTC.

This clone has just a few counts. This CDR3 is CASSQFVVTEAFF. The CDR3 DNA is TGTGCCAGCAGCCAATTTGTCGTCACTGAAGCTTTCTTT. The chain joins TRBV16 to TRBJ1-1; D not resolved. Germline CDR1 is KGHSY and CDR2 is FQNENV. This CDR3 has 13 amino acids. V lost 1 base to trimming and J lost 4 bases, with 7 bases between them.

The count of this clone is one. The V call is TRBV5-1, the J call TRBJ1-4; unclear D gene. The CDR3 is 15 residues long. Trimming stripped 3 bases from V and 3 bases from J, with 12 bases between. Per the germline V gene, CDR1 is SGHRS and CDR2 is YFSETQ. The CDR3 coding sequence is TGCGCCAGCAGCTCCGAGGCTCAGCCTAATGAAAAACTGTTTTTT. Translated: CASSSEAQPNEKLFF.

This chain links TRBV15 with TRBJ1-5; the D gene is possibly TRBD1 (5 bases). Trimming cost V 8 bases and J 3 bases, with 8 bases left between them. Germline V gene data show CDR1 as LNHNV and CDR2 as YYDKDF (reference sequence). This CDR3 contains 12 residues. CDR3 amino acids: CATEGNNQPQHF. The CDR3 DNA sequence: TGTGCCACCGAGGGGAACAATCAGCCCCAGCATTTT.

Written as DNA, the CDR3 is TGCGCCAGCAGCTTGGCCGGGGGGGCGGGCGAGCAGTACTTC. Translated, it gives CASSLAGGAGEQYF. The chain is built from TRBV5-1 and TRBJ2-7; TRBD2 matches at 8 bases. This CDR3 spans 14 amino acids. V lost 0 bases and J lost 6; bases outside the gene matches: 5. In germline, CDR1 is SGHRS, CDR2 YFSETQ.

The V call is TRBV7-6, the J call TRBJ2-7; TRBD1 agrees at 7 bases. The germline V gene encodes CDR1 SGHVS and CDR2 FNYEAQ. CDR3 size: 14 residues. V trimming: 3 bases; J trimming: 1 base; junction bases outside the gene matches: 3. DNA of the CDR3: TGTGCCAGCAGCTTTGGGGACAGTTCCTACGAGCAGTACTTC. Its translation: CASSFGDSSYEQYF. Variable domain in full (rest from reference TRBV7-6 and TRBJ2-7): GAGVSQSPRYKVTKRGQDVALRCDPISGHVSLYWYRQALGQGPEFLTYFNYEAQQDKSGLPNDRFSAERPEGSISTLTIQRTEQRDSAMYRCASSFGDSSYEQYFGPGTRLTVT.

The genes are TRBV2 and TRBJ2-7; 8 bases are a match to TRBD1. The V and J ends lost 9 bases and 3 bases, in that order; junction bases with no gene match: 10. Germline values: CDR1 SNHLY, CDR2 FYNNEI. The CDR3 length is 14 residues. In DNA, the CDR3 is TGTGCCAGGCAACCCGGGACAGGCTTCTACGAGCAGTACTTC. It yields the protein CARQPGTGFYEQYF.

The rearrangement uses TRBV6-5 and TRBJ1-1; D is possibly TRBD1 (5 bases). The CDR3 is 14 residues long. Germline lookup yields CDR1 MNHEY and CDR2 SVGAGI. V lost 6 bases to trimming and J lost 5 bases, with 16 bases between them. CDR3 nucleotide sequence: TGTGCCAGCAGGGGGGACTTTATGTTGACTGAAGCTTTCTTT. This encodes CASRGDFMLTEAFF.

This clone has more than one count but fewer than ten. The rearrangement links TRBV21-1 to TRBJ1-1; the table's D call, TRBD1, has no DNA check behind it. TRBV21-1 is noted as a pseudogene. The CDR3 spans 16 residues. The CDR3 coding sequence is TGTGCCAGGACCCCCCACCTCAGACACTTGAACACTGAAGCTTTCTTT. Its translation: CARTPHLRHLNTEAFF.

In regard to this clone: The same CDR3 can be traced to other DNA sequences in this sample. The gene calls are TRBV27 and TRBJ1-5, with D possibly matching TRBD1 (5 bases). This CDR3 spans 16 amino acids. Between the trimmed V and J ends, which lost 5 bases and 11 bases, there was a span of 25 bases. Germline V lookup: CDR1 MNHEY, CDR2 SMNVEV (reference sequence). The CDR3 spells CASSLGPPGPKVTQHF. The CDR3 coding sequence is TGTGCCAGCAGTCTAGGCCCACCGGGACCGAAAGTAACCCAGCATTTT.

This sequence joins TRBV7-2 and TRBJ1-5; D is undetermined. CDR3 length: 16 amino acids. Between the trimmed V and J ends, which lost 5 bases and 2 bases, there was a span of 16 bases. Germline V CDR1 and CDR2: SGHTA, FQGNSA. The CDR3 loop reads CASSPGPTGRNQPQHF. The CDR3 DNA sequence: TGTGCCAGCAGCCCAGGCCCCACCGGGCGCAATCAGCCCCAGCATTTT.

V is TRBV6-6 and J is TRBJ2-5; TRBD2 aligns across 8 bases. The V gene's germline CDR1 is MNHNY and CDR2 SVGAGI (reference sequence). There are 16 residues in the CDR3. V shed 2 bases, J shed 3 bases, and the junction held 8 bases outside the gene matches. The chain's CDR3 is CASSYALGLVKETQYF. CDR3 DNA: TGTGCCAGCAGTTACGCCCTGGGACTAGTTAAAGAGACCCAGTACTTC.

The chain uses TRBV2 and TRBJ1-6; 7 bases map to TRBD1. CDR1 is SNHLY, CDR2 FYNNEI, per germline. Trimming took 7 bases from V and 4 from J; bases not matched to a gene: 7. This CDR3 has 15 residues. CDR3 in amino acids: CASIPRGRYNSPLHF. CDR3 nucleotide sequence: TGTGCCAGCATTCCTAGGGGGCGGTATAATTCACCCCTCCACTTT. Combining the CDR3 with reference TRBV2 and TRBJ1-6 gives the whole variable domain EPEVTQTPSHQVTQMGQEVILRCVPISNHLYFYWYRQILGQKVEFLVSFYNNEISEKSEIFDDQFSVERPDGSNFTLKIRSTKLEDSAMYFCASIPRGRYNSPLHFGNGTRLTVT.

The CDR3 DNA reads TGTGCCAGCAGCTTGGCAGGGTCGTCTCAGCCCCAGCATTTT. Translation gives CASSLAGSSQPQHF. This chain connects TRBV5-4 to TRBJ1-5, with a possible D match to TRBD1 (5 bases). CDR1 and CDR2 from the germline V gene are SGHNT and YYREEE (reference sequence). V shed 0 bases and J shed 6 bases, with 10 bases lying between them. There are 14 residues in the CDR3.

This chain uses TRBV30 with TRBJ2-2, with D possibly TRBD2 on 6 matching bases. Germline-derived CDR1 and CDR2 are GTSNPN and SVGIG (reference sequence). The CDR3 extends over 15 amino acids. The V end lost 4 bases, the J end lost 3 bases, and 15 bases lay between the germline ends. DNA of the CDR3: TGTGCCTGGACAAGAGGGGACTCCCACACCGGGGAGCTGTTTTTT. Protein: CAWTRGDSHTGELFF. Variable domain in full (rest from reference TRBV30 and TRBJ2-2): SQTIHQWPATLVQPVGSPLSLECTVEGTSNPNLYWYRQAAGRGLQLLFYSVGIGQISSEVPQNLSASRPQDRQFILSSKKLLLSDSGFYLCAWTRGDSHTGELFFGEGSRLTVL.

The chain links TRBV15 to TRBJ1-6, with D uncertain. Trimming shortened V by 4 bases and J by 4 bases, and 8 bases separated the two germline ends. There are 14 residues in the CDR3. Germline CDR1 reads LNHNV; CDR2 reads YYDKDF (reference sequence). This CDR3 reads CATSITVYNSPLHF. The CDR3 nucleotides are TGTGCCACCAGCATCACAGTGTATAATTCACCCCTCCACTTT.

V and J are TRBV7-8 and TRBJ1-1, with 8 bases fitting TRBD1. V lost 1 base and J lost 4; bases outside the gene matches: 11. Per the germline V gene, CDR1 is SGHVS and CDR2 is FQNEAQ. There are 17 residues in the CDR3. The CDR3: CASSLGGARGLGTEAFF. CDR3 in DNA: TGTGCCAGCAGCTTAGGGGGTGCCAGGGGGCTCGGCACTGAAGCTTTCTTT.

The rearrangement links TRBV7-3 to TRBJ2-7; D is uncertain. The CDR3 has 13 amino acids. CDR1 is SGHTA, CDR2 FQGTGA, per germline. The V gene lost 2 bases and the J gene lost 0 bases, with 5 bases spanning the gap. This CDR3 is CASSLGVSYEQYF. The CDR3 DNA follows: TGTGCCAGCAGCTTAGGCGTCTCCTACGAGCAGTACTTC.